These T cell receptor beta chains were read from a single sample in a study of primary melanoma T cells and metastatic recurrence. Here immunoSEQ multiplex PCR was the method, and the copy in TCRdb shows in-frame clones only, minus some. Of more than 250 clones in the sample, roughly 87% were seen once. The sequencing input was melanoma tumor tissue. Source of these receptors: a human donor with melanoma. Both conserved end residues are part of each CDR3. Each record gives: clone size, D gene, V gene, J gene, CDR3 DNA, CDR3 protein. A D gene is named only where the DNA matches it firmly. Expanded clones are given a class, and other clones once, few, many or no size at all.

size: -
D: -
V: TRBV11-3
J: TRBJ2-2
DNA: TGTGCCAGCACCCTAACAGGATCCCCCGGGAAGCTGTTTTTT
CDR3: CASTLTGSPGKLFF

size: few
D: TRBD1
V: TRBV11-3
J: TRBJ2-2
DNA: TGTGCCAGCACGCCCCGACAGGGACCCACCGGGGAGCTGTTTTTT
CDR3: CASTPRQGPTGELFF

size: -
D: -
V: TRBV11-3
J: TRBJ1-2
DNA: TGTGCCAGCAGCTCCGGCAGGGCATCAGCTAACTATGGCTACACCTTC
CDR3: CASSSGRASANYGYTF

size: -
D: TRBD1
V: TRBV25-1
J: TRBJ2-5
DNA: TGTGCCAGCAGTGCCCGGGACAGCCAAGAGACCCAGTACTTC
CDR3: CASSARDSQETQYF

size: -
D: -
V: TRBV1
J: TRBJ2-7
DNA: TGCGCCAGCAGCCAAGGGACTATGAGCTACGAGCAGTACTTC
CDR3: CASSQGTMSYEQYF

size: -
D: -
V: TRBV1
J: TRBJ1-5
DNA: TGCGTCAGCAGCAAACGGACGGATAGCAATCAGCCCCAGCATTTT
CDR3: CVSSKRTDSNQPQHF

size: -
D: TRBD1
V: TRBV6-8
J: TRBJ1-1
DNA: TGTGCCAGCCTGGACAGGGGCACTGAAGCTTTCTTT
CDR3: CASLDRGTEAFF

size: -
D: -
V: TRBV11-3
J: TRBJ2-7
DNA: TGTGCCAGCAGCTTAAAAGGGTCGGACAGCTCCTACGAGCAGTACTTC
CDR3: CASSLKGSDSSYEQYF

size: once
D: -
V: TRBV28
J: TRBJ1-1
DNA: TGTGCCAGCAGTCAAGTCCAGGGGATTGGTGGCACTGAAGCTTTCTTT
CDR3: CASSQVQGIGGTEAFF

size: -
D: TRBD1
V: TRBV29-1
J: TRBJ2-3
DNA: TGCAGCGCCGGGGGCAGGGACAGGGGGCTGGTGCAGTATTTT
CDR3: CSAGGRDRGLVQYF

size: once
D: TRBD1
V: TRBV11-3
J: TRBJ2-5
DNA: TGTGCCAGCAGCTTTTCTCAAAGGGGGCTGGAGACCCAGTACTTC
CDR3: CASSFSQRGLETQYF

size: -
D: TRBD1
V: TRBV25-1
J: TRBJ2-2
DNA: TGTGCCAGCAGTGAAGGGGACAGGGACACCGGGGAGCTGTTTTTT
CDR3: CASSEGDRDTGELFF

size: once
D: -
V: TRBV6-8
J: TRBJ1-1
DNA: TGTGCCAGCAGTTACTATGGTCGCGGCGACATGAACACTGAAGCTTTCTTT
CDR3: CASSYYGRGDMNTEAFF

size: -
D: TRBD2
V: TRBV6-8
J: TRBJ2-1
DNA: TGTGCCAGCAGAAGACTAGCGTTGGACAATGAGCAGTTCTTC
CDR3: CASRRLALDNEQFF

size: -
D: -
V: TRBV10-3
J: TRBJ2-6
DNA: TGTGCCATCAGTGAGGAGGGCTCTGGGGCCAACGTCCTGACTTTC
CDR3: CAISEEGSGANVLTF

size: -
D: -
V: TRBV11-3
J: TRBJ1-6
DNA: TGTGCCAGCAGCCCATGGGGGGCGCAGGCGCCCTATAATTCACCCCTCCACTTT
CDR3: CASSPWGAQAPYNSPLHF

size: once
D: TRBD2
V: TRBV18
J: TRBJ2-5
DNA: TGTGCCAGCTCACTCCGGACTAGCGGGCAAGAGACCCAGTACTTC
CDR3: CASSLRTSGQETQYF

size: -
D: -
V: TRBV15
J: TRBJ2-2
DNA: TGTGCCACCCAGCCTGCTGTCTTACTAGGAACCACCGGGGAGCTGTTTTTT
CDR3: CATQPAVLLGTTGELFF

size: -
D: -
V: TRBV6-8
J: TRBJ2-7
DNA: TGTGCCAGCAAAGGAACAGGTGGAATGGTCTACGAGCAGTACTTC
CDR3: CASKGTGGMVYEQYF

size: -
D: TRBD2
V: TRBV11-3
J: TRBJ2-7
DNA: TGTGCCAGCAGCGCACTAGCGGGGGGGCCCTACGAGCAGTACTTC
CDR3: CASSALAGGPYEQYF

size: -
D: TRBD1
V: TRBV28
J: TRBJ1-5
DNA: TGTGCCAGCAACCCCTCCGGGACAGGGGCCAATCAGCCCCAGCATTTT
CDR3: CASNPSGTGANQPQHF

size: -
D: -
V: TRBV18
J: TRBJ2-3
DNA: TGTGCCAGCTCCACTTTCGCAGATACGCAGTATTTT
CDR3: CASSTFADTQYF

size: -
D: -
V: TRBV14
J: TRBJ2-7
DNA: TGTGCCAGCAGCCCTGCCAACTACGAGCAGTACTTC
CDR3: CASSPANYEQYF

size: -
D: -
V: TRBV11-3
J: TRBJ2-3
DNA: TGTGCCAGCAGCTTGGTCAGGAGCACAGATACGCAGTATTTT
CDR3: CASSLVRSTDTQYF

size: -
D: TRBD1
V: TRBV19
J: TRBJ2-7
DNA: TGTGCCAGTAGCCCAGGACAGGGGTTCGAGCAGTACTTC
CDR3: CASSPGQGFEQYF

size: -
D: -
V: TRBV18
J: TRBJ1-5
DNA: TGTGCCAGCTCACCTTCAGCTGGCGATCGGCCCCAGCATTTT
CDR3: CASSPSAGDRPQHF

size: once
D: -
V: TRBV28
J: TRBJ1-1
DNA: TGTGCCAGCTCTGGGAGGACCACTGAAGCTTTCTTT
CDR3: CASSGRTTEAFF

size: -
D: TRBD1
V: TRBV19
J: TRBJ1-5
DNA: TGTGCCAGTAGTATGGGGGGACAGGGTAGTCAGCCCCAGCATTTT
CDR3: CASSMGGQGSQPQHF

size: -
D: -
V: TRBV23-1
J: TRBJ2-2
DNA: TGCGCCAGCAGCTTGGGCAGAACGAACACCGGGGAGCTGTTTTTT
CDR3: CASSLGRTNTGELFF

size: -
D: -
V: TRBV14
J: TRBJ1-4
DNA: TGTGCCAGCAGCCAAGACGGACCGGCCAATGAAAAACTGTTTTTT
CDR3: CASSQDGPANEKLFF

size: -
D: TRBD2
V: TRBV12-5
J: TRBJ2-1
DNA: TGTGCCAGCAAACTAGCGGGGGGGCCTGGTAAGCAGTTCTTC
CDR3: CASKLAGGPGKQFF

size: -
D: -
V: TRBV5-1
J: TRBJ1-4
DNA: TGCGCCAGCAGCGATGGGGGGGCTAATGAAAAACTGTTTTTT
CDR3: CASSDGGANEKLFF

size: -
D: TRBD2
V: TRBV5-1
J: TRBJ2-1
DNA: TGCGCCAGCAGCTCGGGACTAGCTCCGAACAATGAGCAGTTCTTC
CDR3: CASSSGLAPNNEQFF

size: -
D: -
V: TRBV28
J: TRBJ2-3
DNA: TGTGCCAGCAGTACAGCGCCCAGTGCGGATACGCAGTATTTT
CDR3: CASSTAPSADTQYF